A single sample gave rise to the 9 T cell receptor beta chains below, sequenced in a study of shared clonotypes between healthy human individuals. Some clones are missing from TCRdb's copy, which holds only in-frame ones; the method was immunoSEQ multiplex PCR. The sample contains over a million clones, 97% to 99% of which appear only once. The sequencing sample was made of naive CD4+ T cells sorted from blood. Subset defined: CD45RA+ positively selected. The receptors derive from a man in his thirties or forties in good health.

CDR3 region: CASSSGQVMNTEAFF. The CDR3 coding sequence is TGTGCCAGCAGCTCAGGACAGGTAATGAACACTGAAGCTTTCTTT. J is TRBJ1-1 and V is TRBV5-6, with TRBD1 identical over 7 bases. The CDR3 spans 15 residues. Germline-derived CDR1 and CDR2 are SGHDT and YYEEEE. Germline trimming cut 3 bases from V and 0 bases from J; bases unmatched to any gene: 5.

V is TRBV29-1 and J is TRBJ2-3, with TRBD1 identical over 11 bases. Trimming at V came to 7 bases and at J to 3 bases, leaving 6 bases not matched to a gene. Germline assignment: CDR1 SQVTM and CDR2 ANQGSEA. CDR3 size: 14 residues. In nucleotides, the CDR3 is TGCAGCGCTGGACAGGGGGCGCTGACAGATACGCAGTATTTT. This encodes CSAGQGALTDTQYF.

The gene calls are TRBV6-5 and TRBJ2-1, with D perhaps given as TRBD1 or TRBD2 (5 bases each). The CDR3 is 12 amino acids. From germline, CDR1 is MNHEY and CDR2 SVGAGI. V was clipped by 6 bases and J by 7 bases, with 10 bases between them. For the CDR3, the DNA is TGTGCCAGCAGAAGGGACGGGAATGAGCAGTTCTTC. As protein: CASRRDGNEQFF.

The chain carries TRBV5-6 and TRBJ1-5, with D possibly being TRBD1 (5 bases). Germline V lookup: CDR1 SGHDT, CDR2 YYEEEE. This CDR3 contains 16 residues. Trimming stripped 0 bases from V and 0 bases from J, with 10 bases between. CDR3 amino acids: CASSLGIDSSNQPQHF. DNA for the CDR3: TGTGCCAGCAGCTTGGGTATCGACAGTAGCAATCAGCCCCAGCATTTT.

About this clone: Other DNA variants within this sample encode the same CDR3. The chain has TRBV28 and TRBJ1-4; TRBD1 aligns across 7 bases. CDR1 and CDR2 (germline): MDHEN, SYDVKM. The CDR3 loop spans 14 amino acids. The V and J ends lost 6 bases and 5 bases, in that order; junction bases with no gene match: 6. In DNA, the CDR3 is TGTGCCAGCAGCCTTGACAGGGTCAATGAAAAACTGTTTTTT. Residues: CASSLDRVNEKLFF. The full variable domain, its missing parts supplied by reference TRBV28 and TRBJ1-4, is DVKVTQSSRYLVKRTGEKVFLECVQDMDHENMFWYRQDPGLGLRLIYFSYDVKMKEKGDIPEGYSVSREKKERFSLILESASTNQTSMYLCASSLDRVNEKLFFGSGTQLSVL.

The rearrangement uses TRBV19 and TRBJ2-5; D gene unclear. Germline CDR1 is LNHDA and CDR2 is SQIVND (reference sequence). Trimming left V 5 bases short and J 2 bases short, with 6 bases between. This CDR3 region has 12 residues. The CDR3 region is CASSSRQETQYF. CDR3 DNA: TGTGCCAGTAGTTCCAGGCAAGAGACCCAGTACTTC.

The chain joins TRBV7-2 to TRBJ2-1; 15 nucleotides line up with TRBD2. This CDR3 is built from 17 residues. V gave up 4 bases and J gave up 7 bases; unmatched junction bases: 8. The germline V gene encodes CDR1 SGHTA and CDR2 FQGNSA. CDR3: CASSSPPGLAGGNEQFF. DNA for the CDR3: TGTGCCAGCAGCTCTCCGCCGGGACTAGCGGGAGGTAATGAGCAGTTCTTC.

The chain carries TRBV2 and TRBJ2-1; 10 nucleotides agree with TRBD2. The CDR3 has 14 residues. With 3 bases clipped from V and 13 bases from J, the junction kept 9 bases outside the gene matches. CDR1 is SNHLY and CDR2 is FYNNEI in the germline V gene. CDR3 bases: TGTGCCAGCAGTGAGTCGGTAGCGGGAGGACGCCAGTTCTTC. It codes for CASSESVAGGRQFF.

This clone has only one observation. The rearrangement uses TRBV7-9 and TRBJ2-1, with D maybe TRBD1 (5 bases). This CDR3 is built from 16 residues. V lost 5 bases, J lost 8 bases, and 22 bases lay in between. Germline values: CDR1 SEHNR, CDR2 FQNEAQ (reference sequence). This CDR3 is CASSPLKQGTVHEQFF. In nucleotides, the CDR3 is TGTGCCAGCAGCCCCCTAAAGCAGGGAACGGTCCATGAGCAGTTCTTC.